This is a list of T cell receptor beta chains from one sample in a study of blood T cell repertoires in COVID-19. Profiled with immunoSEQ multiplex PCR; TCRdb holds only in-frame clones, not every one. The sample records about 260,000 clones, approximately 86% being singletons. The sample was peripheral blood. These receptors originate from a man between 25 and 39 years old with active or convalescent COVID-19. Each CDR3 is given with its conserved first and last residue.

J gene,V gene,CDR3 protein
TRBJ2-1,TRBV13,CASKGQGARNEQFF
TRBJ1-4,TRBV6-5,CASSSQVVGEKLFF
TRBJ2-1,TRBV3-1/TRBV3-2,CASSQVSSGEQFF
TRBJ2-5,TRBV4-2,CASSPRGLETQYF
TRBJ1-1,TRBV15,CATSRDLYSPEAFF
TRBJ2-7,TRBV12-3/TRBV12-4,CASSSDSYEQYF
TRBJ2-7,TRBV7-9,CASSRDRGQYEQYF
TRBJ1-3,TRBV11-2,CASSFGGDTIYF
TRBJ1-3,TRBV3-1/TRBV3-2,CASSQETGFVTIYF
TRBJ2-2,TRBV4-2,CASSQGTGGMNTGELFF
TRBJ1-5,TRBV25-1,CASSEGDTDPQHF
TRBJ2-5,TRBV5-1,CASSSTDGQTETQYF
TRBJ2-2,TRBV7-8,CASSFGGEGIGTGELFF
TRBJ2-3,TRBV19,CASSIASLTDTQYF
TRBJ2-3,TRBV19,CASSIRTSGGTDTQYF
TRBJ2-1,TRBV7-2,CASSLGGGAKYNEQFF
TRBJ1-3,TRBV10-3,CAISAGVLGGNTIYF
TRBJ1-1,TRBV5-4,CASSAGLPGEAFF
TRBJ2-1,TRBV7-6,CASSLAAGGHMLYNEQFF
TRBJ2-3,TRBV7-5,CARSLGPSLTDTQYF
TRBJ1-2,TRBV29-1,CSVEPRQGNYGYTF
TRBJ2-2,TRBV19,CASRIGASGGNTGELFF
TRBJ2-7,TRBV19,CASSSGQSEYEQYF
TRBJ2-1,TRBV5-1,CASSRDSTYNEQFF
TRBJ2-5,TRBV9,CASSVGLPRGGRLQTQYF
TRBJ2-3,TRBV25-1,CASSDFSRTDTQYF
TRBJ2-2,TRBV9,CASSVSGHSTGELFF
TRBJ2-1,TRBV19,CASTHSSKSSYNEQFF
TRBJ1-3,TRBV2,CASSRNQFGSGNTIYF
TRBJ2-5,TRBV9,CASSVSTSKETQYF
TRBJ2-5,TRBV3-1/TRBV3-2,CASSRDRVGETQYF
TRBJ1-1,TRBV3-1/TRBV3-2,CASSQGIQGVYTEAFF
TRBJ1-4,TRBV15,CATSINRQGNEKLFF
TRBJ2-3,TRBV6-2/TRBV6-3,CASSYSSLAGSEDGGTDTQYF
TRBJ1-3,TRBV30,CAWRDRGYGNTIYF
TRBJ2-3,TRBV7-9,CASQTAGESDTQYF
TRBJ1-2,TRBV5-6,CASSLITDRGRSGYTF
TRBJ1-1,TRBV7-2,CASRVGGNTEAFF
TRBJ1-2,TRBV29-1,CSVEGQGLSGYTF
TRBJ1-5,TRBV12-3/TRBV12-4,CASSYRVRQPQHF
TRBJ1-2,TRBV5-1,CASSSGQGRTNYGYTF
TRBJ2-1,TRBV27,CASSLRQGAYNEQFF
TRBJ1-1,TRBV7-9,CASSPRPLTEAFF
TRBJ1-5,TRBV6-1,CASSDLRDTHSNQPQHF
TRBJ2-7,TRBV15,CATSSRQGAYEQYF
TRBJ1-5,TRBV7-8,CASSLGQVFQPQHF
TRBJ2-3,TRBV30,CAWSSGELDTQYF
TRBJ2-7,TRBV14,CASSLSVLSYEQYF
TRBJ2-3,TRBV7-8,CASSFGSTDTQYF
TRBJ2-7,TRBV19,CASSIGPGDEQYF
TRBJ1-1,TRBV5-1,CASSLWADRARPNHEAFF
TRBJ1-1,TRBV10-3,CAISDESGGQTEAFF
TRBJ2-7,TRBV21-1,CASSPGHTAGTSLHEQYF
TRBJ2-2,TRBV6-5,CASSYSRDTGELFF
TRBJ1-2,TRBV4-1,CASSQEGQGARGYTF
TRBJ2-2,TRBV5-8,CASRSQVTGELFF